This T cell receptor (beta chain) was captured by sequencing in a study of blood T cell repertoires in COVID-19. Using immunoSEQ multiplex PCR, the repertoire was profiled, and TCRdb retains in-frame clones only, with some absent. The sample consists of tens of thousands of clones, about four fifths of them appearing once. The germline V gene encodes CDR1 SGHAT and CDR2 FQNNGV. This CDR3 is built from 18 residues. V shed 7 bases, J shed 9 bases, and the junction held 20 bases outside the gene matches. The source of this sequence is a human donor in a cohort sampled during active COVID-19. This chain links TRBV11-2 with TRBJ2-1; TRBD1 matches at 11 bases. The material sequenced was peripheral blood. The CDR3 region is CASIRLLTGTGGVGEQFF. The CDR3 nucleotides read TGTGCCAGCATCCGTCTTTTAACCGGGACAGGGGGTGTAGGTGAGCAGTTCTTC.